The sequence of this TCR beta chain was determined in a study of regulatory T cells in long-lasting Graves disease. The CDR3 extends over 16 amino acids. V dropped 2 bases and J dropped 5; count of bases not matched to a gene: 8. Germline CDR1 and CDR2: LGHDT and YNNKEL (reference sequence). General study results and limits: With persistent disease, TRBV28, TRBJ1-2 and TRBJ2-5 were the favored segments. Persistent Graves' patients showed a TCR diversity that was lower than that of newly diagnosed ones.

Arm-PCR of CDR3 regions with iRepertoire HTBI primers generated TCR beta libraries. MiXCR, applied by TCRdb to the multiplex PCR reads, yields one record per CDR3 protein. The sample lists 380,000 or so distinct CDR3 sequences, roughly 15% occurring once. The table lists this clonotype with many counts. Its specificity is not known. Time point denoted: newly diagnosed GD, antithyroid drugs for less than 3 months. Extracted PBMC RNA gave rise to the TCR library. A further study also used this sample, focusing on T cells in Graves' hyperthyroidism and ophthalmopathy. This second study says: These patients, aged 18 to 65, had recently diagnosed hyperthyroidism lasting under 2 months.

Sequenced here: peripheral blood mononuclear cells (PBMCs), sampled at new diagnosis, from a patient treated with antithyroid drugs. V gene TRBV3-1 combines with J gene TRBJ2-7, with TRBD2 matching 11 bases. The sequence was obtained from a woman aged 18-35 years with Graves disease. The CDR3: CASSQSRSGRGNEQYF. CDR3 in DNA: TGTGCCAGCAGCCAATCCCGTAGCGGGAGGGGGAACGAGCAGTACTTC.